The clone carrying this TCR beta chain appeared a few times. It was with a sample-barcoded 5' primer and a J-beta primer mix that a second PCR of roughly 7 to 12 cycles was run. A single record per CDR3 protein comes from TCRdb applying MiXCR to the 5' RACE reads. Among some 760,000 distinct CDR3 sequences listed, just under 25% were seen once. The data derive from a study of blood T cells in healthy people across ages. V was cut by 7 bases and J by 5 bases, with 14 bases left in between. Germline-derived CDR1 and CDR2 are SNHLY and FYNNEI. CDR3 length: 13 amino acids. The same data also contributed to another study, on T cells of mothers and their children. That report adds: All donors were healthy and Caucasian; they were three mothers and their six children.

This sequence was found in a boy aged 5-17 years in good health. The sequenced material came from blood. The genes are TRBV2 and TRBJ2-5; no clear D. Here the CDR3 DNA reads TGTGCCAGCAAGGGCCAAACGGTGGAGACCCAGTACTTC. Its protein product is CASKGQTVETQYF.